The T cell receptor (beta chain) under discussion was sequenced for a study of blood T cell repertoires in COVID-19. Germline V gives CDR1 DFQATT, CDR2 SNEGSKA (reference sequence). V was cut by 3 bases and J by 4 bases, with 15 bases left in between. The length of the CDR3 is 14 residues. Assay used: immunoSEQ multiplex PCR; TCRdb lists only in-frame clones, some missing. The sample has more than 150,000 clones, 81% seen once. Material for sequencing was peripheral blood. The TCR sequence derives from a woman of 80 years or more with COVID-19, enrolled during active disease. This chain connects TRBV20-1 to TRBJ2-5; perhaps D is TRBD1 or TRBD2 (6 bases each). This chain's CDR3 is CSASGGQSRETQYF. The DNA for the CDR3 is TGCAGTGCTAGTGGGGGGCAAAGTAGAGAGACCCAGTACTTC.